The 8 T cell receptor beta chains in this list originate from one sample, sequenced in a study of T cell responses to AZD1222 COVID-19 vaccine. The table came from immunoSEQ multiplex PCR; TCRdb's copy has only in-frame clones and leaves some out. The sample records 150,000 or so clones, 90% being singletons. The starting material was peripheral blood, obtained 28 days after the second AZD1222 dose. The receptors derive from an adult who received the AZD1222 COVID-19 vaccine.

The CDR3 region has the DNA TGTGCCAGCACCCAAGAGAGCTCCTACAATGAGCAGTTCTTC. This gives the protein CASTQESSYNEQFF. The rearrangement links TRBV7-8 to TRBJ2-1; no firm D call. V shed 7 bases and J shed 0 bases, with 10 bases lying between them. Germline V gene data show CDR1 as SGHVS and CDR2 as FQNEAQ. The CDR3 is 14 amino acids.

This clone appeared a single time. This chain links TRBV5-4 with TRBJ1-2, with a possible D match to TRBD1 (5 bases). Trimming shortened V by 4 bases and J by 2 bases, and 15 bases separated the two germline ends. Germline lookup yields CDR1 SGHNT and CDR2 YYREEE (reference sequence). The CDR3 extends over 15 amino acids. The CDR3 bases are TGTGCCAGCAGCCCCCCCTCCGGGGGAAACTATGGCTACACCTTC. It specifies CASSPPSGGNYGYTF.

The genes are TRBV29-1 and TRBJ2-1; possible D gene TRBD1, 6 bases. The CDR3 spans 13 residues. Trimming left V 7 bases short and J 6 bases short, with 16 bases between. CDR1 and CDR2 from the germline V gene are SQVTM and ANQGSEA. In DNA form, the CDR3 reads TGCAGCGGCGGAGACAGGTATCTCAATGAGCAGTTCTTC. Translated, it gives CSGGDRYLNEQFF.

The V and J genes are TRBV28 and TRBJ2-7; D not certain. Per the germline V gene, CDR1 is MDHEN and CDR2 is SYDVKM. The CDR3 has 13 residues. Trimming shortened V by 7 bases and J by 4 bases, and 14 bases separated the two germline ends. The CDR3 reads CASTGPRFYEQYF. DNA for the CDR3: TGTGCCAGCACGGGCCCGAGGTTTTACGAGCAGTACTTC.

V gene TRBV5-1 combines with J gene TRBJ1-2, with 8 bases fitting TRBD1. This CDR3 is 15 amino acids long. Germline lookup yields CDR1 SGHRS and CDR2 YFSETQ. Trimming removed 2 bases from V and 1 base from J; junction bases left unmatched: 4. The CDR3 loop is CASSFSGGDNYGYTF. The CDR3 DNA reads as TGCGCCAGCAGCTTTTCAGGGGGCGATAACTATGGCTACACCTTC.

Worth noting for this clone: At the DNA level, this CDR3 is encoded by other sequences in the same sample as well. The V call is TRBV5-1, the J call TRBJ1-5; no firm D call. Germline V lookup: CDR1 SGHRS, CDR2 YFSETQ. With 0 bases removed from V and 1 base from J, the gap between germline ends came to 2 bases. The CDR3 spans 13 residues. CDR3 residues: CASSLDSNQPQHF. The CDR3 nucleotides are TGCGCCAGCAGCTTGGACAGCAATCAGCCCCAGCATTTT.

The V gene is TRBV7-8, the J gene TRBJ2-7; TRBD1 is a possible D gene (5 bases). CDR1 is SGHVS, CDR2 FQNEAQ, per germline. This CDR3 has 15 amino acids. V lost 2 bases and J lost 0, with 11 bases in between. The CDR3 sequence: CASSLHQGPSYEQYF. DNA of the CDR3: TGTGCCAGCAGCTTACACCAGGGCCCCTCCTACGAGCAGTACTTC.

The chain has TRBV3-1 (or the pseudogene TRBV3-2) and TRBJ1-4; 7 bases map to TRBD1. From germline, CDR1 is LGHDT and CDR2 YNNKEL (reference sequence). The CDR3 loop spans 17 amino acids. The ends lost 5 bases at V and 5 bases at J; junction bases unmatched: 14. CDR3 nucleotides: TGTGCCAGCAGCTCTCGGACAGGCCGCACGTTCAATGAAAAACTGTTTTTT. It translates to CASSSRTGRTFNEKLFF.